Following are 2 T cell receptor beta chains from one sample sequenced in a study of post-analysis software for immune sequencing data. Unique-molecular-identifier-tagged TCR beta cDNA libraries were used. A single record per CDR3 protein comes from TCRdb applying MiXCR to the PCR reads. In the table there are around 160,000 distinct CDR3 sequences, 36% of which are singletons. Here the sequenced sample was blood, taken after autologous hematopoietic stem cell transplantation. These receptors came from a girl aged 5 to 17 with multiple sclerosis.

The rearrangement links TRBV20-1 to TRBJ2-4; D is possibly TRBD1 (5 bases). In germline, CDR1 is DFQATT, CDR2 SNEGSKA (reference sequence). This CDR3 is built from 15 residues. The V and J ends lost 0 bases and 3 bases respectively, with 12 bases between them. The CDR3 spells CSAREARADKNIQYF. CDR3 nucleotide sequence: TGCAGTGCTAGAGAGGCCAGGGCGGACAAAAACATTCAGTACTTC.

DNA of the CDR3: TGTGCCATCAGTGAATCATTGGGGACAGGAAGTAATGAAAAACTGTTTTTT. Protein product: CAISESLGTGSNEKLFF. This rearrangement joins TRBV10-3 to TRBJ1-4; 8 bases fit TRBD1. CDR1 is ENHRY, CDR2 SYGVKD, per germline. V was clipped by 3 bases and J by 4 bases; unmatched bases: 10. CDR3 length: 17 residues.